The rows below give T cell receptor beta chains drawn from one sample of a study of cytomegalovirus exposure and HLA in healthy donors. This table comes from immunoSEQ multiplex PCR, and its TCRdb copy is limited to in-frame clones, with some not included. The profile covers about 190,000 clones, with about 87% appearing a single time and over 1% taken by the ten largest. The sequencing input was PBMCs. The receptors come from a man aged 30 to 45 in good health and CMV-seronegative. Each CDR3 is given with its conserved first and last residue. The order of the fields is J gene, clone size, V gene, D gene, CDR3 DNA, CDR3 protein. D genes are given only for firm matches. Only some rows state a clone size, as once, few, many or a class for expanded clones.

TRBJ2-1 | few | TRBV18 | TRBD1 | TGTGCCAGCTCACTCAGGGGGAATGAGCAGTTCTTC | CASSLRGNEQFF
TRBJ1-1 | - | TRBV28 | - | TGTGCCAGCAGTTTAACGGGAGGCGCTTTCTTT | CASSLTGGAFF
TRBJ1-3 | - | TRBV7-9 | - | TGTGCCAGCAGCCAGGGATTCGGAAACACCATATATTTT | CASSQGFGNTIYF
TRBJ2-1 | - | TRBV7-2 | TRBD2 | TGTGCCAGCCTCCAGGATGGCGGGAGGGCCGATCAGTTCTTC | CASLQDGGRADQFF
TRBJ2-7 | once | TRBV27 | TRBD2 | TGTGCCAGCAGTAAAGCGGGAGATTTCTACGAGCAGTACTTC | CASSKAGDFYEQYF
TRBJ2-3 | few | TRBV4-2 | TRBD2 | TGTGCCAGCAGCCAGGGGGGGGGTTTTCTCGCAGATACGCAGTATTTT | CASSQGGGFLADTQYF
TRBJ1-4 | - | TRBV28 | - | TGTGCCAGCAGTCCCATAGGGGTTCGGGATGAAAAACTGTTTTTT | CASSPIGVRDEKLFF
TRBJ1-4 | - | TRBV10-3 | - | TGTGCCATCAGTGAGTCGTGGGAGTTCGGTGAAAAACTGTTTTTT | CAISESWEFGEKLFF
TRBJ1-1 | - | TRBV7-6 | TRBD1 | TGTGCCAGCAGCTCACAGGGGGCTGTAAATACTGAAGCTTTCTTT | CASSSQGAVNTEAFF
TRBJ2-5 | - | TRBV30 | - | TGTGCCTGGAAGAGGGACGGAGGGCAAGAGACCCAGTACTTC | CAWKRDGGQETQYF